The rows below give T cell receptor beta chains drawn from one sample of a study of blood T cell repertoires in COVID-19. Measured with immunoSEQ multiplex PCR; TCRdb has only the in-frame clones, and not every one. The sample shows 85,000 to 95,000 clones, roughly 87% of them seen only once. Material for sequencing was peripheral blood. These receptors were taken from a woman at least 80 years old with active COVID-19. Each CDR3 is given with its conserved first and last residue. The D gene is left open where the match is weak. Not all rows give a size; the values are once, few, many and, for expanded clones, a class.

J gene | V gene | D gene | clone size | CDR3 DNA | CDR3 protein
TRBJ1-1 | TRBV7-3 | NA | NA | TGTGCCAGCAGCCCTTCGAACATGAACACTGAAGCTTTCTTT | CASSPSNMNTEAFF
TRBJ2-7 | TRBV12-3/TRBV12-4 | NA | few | TGTGCCAGCAGTCGGACTATCTCCTACGAGCAGTACTTC | CASSRTISYEQYF
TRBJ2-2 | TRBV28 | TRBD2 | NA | TGTGCCAGCAGACGGGGGGGAACGAACACCGGGGAGCTGTTTTTT | CASRRGGTNTGELFF
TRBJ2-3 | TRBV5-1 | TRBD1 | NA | TGCGCCAGCAGCCCGGGACAGCGCACAGATACGCAGTATTTT | CASSPGQRTDTQYF
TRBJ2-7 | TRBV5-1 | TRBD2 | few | TGCGCCAGCAGCCAGGGACTAGCGGGAGTGTACGAGCAGTACTTC | CASSQGLAGVYEQYF
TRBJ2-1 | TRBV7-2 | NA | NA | TGTGCCAGCAGGCAGCGGGTCTACAATGAGCAGTTCTTC | CASRQRVYNEQFF
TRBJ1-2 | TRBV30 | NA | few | TGTGCCTTGGAGCTAATTCGGGGGTCGTCTGGCTACACCTTC | CALELIRGSSGYTF
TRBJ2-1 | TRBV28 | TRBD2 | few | TGTGCCAGCAGCGCTCCCTCGGGACTAGCGGGATTTCTGGGTAATGAGCAGTTCTTC | CASSAPSGLAGFLGNEQFF
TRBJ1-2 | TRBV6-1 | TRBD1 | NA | TGTGCCAGCAGTGAACACAGGGGGCCGTTCGTCCTCTATGGCTACACCTTC | CASSEHRGPFVLYGYTF
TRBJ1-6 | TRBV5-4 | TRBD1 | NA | TGTGCCAGCCACCGGGACAGGGGTAATTCACCCCTCCACTTT | CASHRDRGNSPLHF
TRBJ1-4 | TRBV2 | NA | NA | TGTGCCAGCAGTGAAACGGCAGGGGCCGATGAAAAACTGTTTTTT | CASSETAGADEKLFF
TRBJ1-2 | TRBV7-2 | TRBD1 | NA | TGTGCCAGCAGCTTAGTGGGGACAGGGGACTATGGCTACACCTTC | CASSLVGTGDYGYTF
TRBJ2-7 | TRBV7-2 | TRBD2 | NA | TGTGCCAGCAGCTCGGACAGACTAGCGGGAGGGCCCAACGAGCAGTACTTC | CASSSDRLAGGPNEQYF
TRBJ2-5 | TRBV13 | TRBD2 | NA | TGTGCCAGCAGCTTAAGGACTAGCGGGGTCCAAGAGACCCAGTACTTC | CASSLRTSGVQETQYF
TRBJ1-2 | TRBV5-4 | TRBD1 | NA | TGTGCCAGCAGCGGACGGGGACAGGGGGCGGTTGGCTACACCTTC | CASSGRGQGAVGYTF
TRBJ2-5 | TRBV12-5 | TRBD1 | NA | TGTGCTAGTGGTTTTGGTGAGGGGGCCAGGACAGGAGAGACCCAGTACTTC | CASGFGEGARTGETQYF
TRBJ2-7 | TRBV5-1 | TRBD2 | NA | TGCGCCAGCAGCTCATTAGCGGGAGGATCCTACGAGCAGTACTTC | CASSSLAGGSYEQYF
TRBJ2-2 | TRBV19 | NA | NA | TGTGCCAGTAGTATGAGGGCGGGAACGAACACCGGGGAGCTGTTTTTT | CASSMRAGTNTGELFF
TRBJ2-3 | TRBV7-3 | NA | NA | TGTGCCAGCAGCTCTAGGGGGACTATGGGGACACTAGGCACAGATACGCAGTATTTT | CASSSRGTMGTLGTDTQYF
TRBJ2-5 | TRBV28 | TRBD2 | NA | TGTGCCAGCAGCACCAGCGGGAGGGTAGAGACCCAGTACTTC | CASSTSGRVETQYF
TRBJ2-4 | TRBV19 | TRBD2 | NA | TGTGCCAGCATCCTCCGGGGGGATAAAAACATTCAGTACTTC | CASILRGDKNIQYF
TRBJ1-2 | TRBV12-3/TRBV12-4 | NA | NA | TGTGCCAGCAGTTTAAAGGGAGAGAGCGGCTACACCTTC | CASSLKGESGYTF
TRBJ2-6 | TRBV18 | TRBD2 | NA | TGTGCCAGCTCACCAAGAGCTAGCGGCCTCTCTGGGGCCAACGTCCTGACTTTC | CASSPRASGLSGANVLTF
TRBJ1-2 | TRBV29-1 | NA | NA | TGCAGCGCCGAGGAGGCGATCTATGGCTACACCTTC | CSAEEAIYGYTF
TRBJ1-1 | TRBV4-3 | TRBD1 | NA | TGCGCCAGCAGCCAAGAGGGTCCTCAAAGCAGGGGGCGATTGACTGAAGCTTTCTTT | CASSQEGPQSRGRLTEAFF
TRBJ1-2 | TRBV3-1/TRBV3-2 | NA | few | TGTGCCAGCAGCCAAGATAACCGGGGTAGAGGCTACACCTTC | CASSQDNRGRGYTF
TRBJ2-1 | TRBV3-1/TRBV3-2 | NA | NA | TGTGCCAGCAGCCAAGTGTACTCCTACAATGAGCAGTTCTTC | CASSQVYSYNEQFF
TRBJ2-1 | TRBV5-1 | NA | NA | TGCGCCAGCAGCCGGCAGCGGGCCGCCTACAATGAGCAGTTCTTC | CASSRQRAAYNEQFF
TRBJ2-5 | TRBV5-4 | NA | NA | TGTGCCAGCAGCTTTCGGAAACAGGTGGGGGAGACCCAGTACTTC | CASSFRKQVGETQYF
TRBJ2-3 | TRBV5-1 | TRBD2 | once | TGCGCCAGCAGCTATAGCGGGTTCGGCACAGATACGCAGTATTTT | CASSYSGFGTDTQYF
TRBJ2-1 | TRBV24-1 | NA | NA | TGTGCCACCAGTGATTCTCTTCCCAGCTCCTACAATGAGCAGTTCTTC | CATSDSLPSSYNEQFF
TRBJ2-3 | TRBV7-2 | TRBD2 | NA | TGTGCCAGCAGCCCGGGGGGACTCGTCACAGATACGCAGTATTTT | CASSPGGLVTDTQYF
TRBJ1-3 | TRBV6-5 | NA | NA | TGTGCCAGCAGGGGGAGGGACACCATATATTTT | CASRGRDTIYF
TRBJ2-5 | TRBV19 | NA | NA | TGTGCCAGTAGTATCGCACTGAGCAGGGGTGGAGAGACCCAGTACTTC | CASSIALSRGGETQYF
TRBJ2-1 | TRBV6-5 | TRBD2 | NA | TGTGCCAGCACCTCAGCGGGATTCTACAATGAGCAGTTCTTC | CASTSAGFYNEQFF
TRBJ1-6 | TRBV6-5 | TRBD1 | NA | TGTGCCAGCAGTTCGACAGGGGGGAATTCACCCCTCCACTTT | CASSSTGGNSPLHF
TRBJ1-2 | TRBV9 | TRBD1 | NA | TGTGCCAGCAGCGTAGGTGGCCAGGGGGCCGTGTACCGGGCGGGTGGCTACACCTTC | CASSVGGQGAVYRAGGYTF
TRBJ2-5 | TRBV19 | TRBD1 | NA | TGTGCCAGTAGTATAGTGGGACAGGGGGAGACCCAGTACTTC | CASSIVGQGETQYF
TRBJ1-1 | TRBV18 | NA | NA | TGTGCCAGCTCACCACACGCGATGGCTGAAGCTTTCTTT | CASSPHAMAEAFF
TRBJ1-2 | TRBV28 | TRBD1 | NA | TGTGCCAGCACTACCGGAACAGGGGTCGATGGCTACACCTTC | CASTTGTGVDGYTF
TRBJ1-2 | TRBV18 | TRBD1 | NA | TGTGCCAGCTCACCACCGGGACAGGGATTTGGCTACACCTTC | CASSPPGQGFGYTF
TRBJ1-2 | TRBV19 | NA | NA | TGTGCCAGTAGTACCCCAGCAGGGCCCCAGGGTGGCTACACCTTC | CASSTPAGPQGGYTF
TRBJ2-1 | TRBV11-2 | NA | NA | TGTGCCAGCAGCGAGTTACAGGTTTTGGGGCTCAAGAATGAGCAGTTCTTC | CASSELQVLGLKNEQFF
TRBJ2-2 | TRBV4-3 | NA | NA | TGCGCCAGCAGCCAAGGCAACCTACGGGTTGCCGGGGAGCTGTTTTTT | CASSQGNLRVAGELFF
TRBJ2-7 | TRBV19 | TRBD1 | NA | TGTGCCAGTAGTGAGACAGGGGGGACGGAGTACGAGCAGTACTTC | CASSETGGTEYEQYF
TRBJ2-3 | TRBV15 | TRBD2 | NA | TGTGCCACCAGCAGAGCGGCTGGTAGCGGGAGGTCGGCAGATACGCAGTATTTT | CATSRAAGSGRSADTQYF
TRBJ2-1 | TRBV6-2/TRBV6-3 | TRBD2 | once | TGTGCCAGCAGTCCACAAGTTCCTAGCGGGAGTTATGAGCAGTTCTTC | CASSPQVPSGSYEQFF
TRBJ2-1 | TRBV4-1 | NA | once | TGCGCCAGCAGCCAAACGCAAAGAGGCAATGAGCAGTTCTTC | CASSQTQRGNEQFF